This T cell receptor (beta chain) was obtained from a study of blood T cell repertoires in COVID-19. The CDR3 runs 13 residues. V lost 7 bases and J lost 10, with 17 bases in between. Sequencing was performed with immunoSEQ multiplex PCR; in TCRdb, only in-frame clones are kept and a portion is missing. The data contain some 150,000 clones, around 84% of them singletons. V usage is TRBV12-3 or TRBV12-4 and J usage is TRBJ2-1, with a tentative D call TRBD2 (5 bases). The TCR sequence derives from a human donor in a cohort sampled during active COVID-19. Sequencing was performed on peripheral blood. Here the CDR3 reads CASTRGPRGEQFF. Written as DNA, the CDR3 is TGTGCCAGCACCCGCGGCCCCCGGGGAGAGCAGTTCTTC.